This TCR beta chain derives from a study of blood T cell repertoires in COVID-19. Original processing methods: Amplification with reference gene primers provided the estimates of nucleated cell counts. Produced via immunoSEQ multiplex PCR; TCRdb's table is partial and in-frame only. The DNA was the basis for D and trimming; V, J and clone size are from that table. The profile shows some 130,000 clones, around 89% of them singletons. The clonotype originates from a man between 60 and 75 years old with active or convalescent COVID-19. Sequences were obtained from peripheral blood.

For the CDR3, the DNA is TGTGCCAGCCGCGGGGGCTCTGGAAACACCATATATTTT. Amino acid sequence: CASRGGSGNTIYF. This chain links TRBV28 with TRBJ1-3; TRBD1 is a possible D gene (5 bases). The V end lost 8 bases, the J end lost 0 bases, and 8 bases lay between the germline ends. Germline assignment: CDR1 MDHEN and CDR2 SYDVKM. The CDR3 has 13 amino acids.